This entry describes one T cell receptor beta chain. The CDR3 sequence is 15 residues long. Germline-derived CDR1 and CDR2 are SGHTA and FQGTGA. V lost 5 bases to trimming and J lost 0 bases; unmatched junction nucleotides: 5. The sample comes from a study of blood T cell repertoires in COVID-19. Study as a whole: T cells, B-cell-depleted T cells, or PBMCs provided the cDNA or gDNA that served as material.

How the authors handled the data: Amplifying reference gene primers gave estimates of nucleated cell counts. The assay was immunoSEQ multiplex PCR, and TCRdb's table has in-frame clones only and misses some. The V and J calls and clone size were taken over from that table, and D and trimming were inferred from the DNA. Among 250,000 to 300,000 clones listed, about 88% were seen once. Participants were aged 18 to 89 years, lived in 20 to 25 US areas, and enrolled virtually. Participants' reported clinical history set cohort assignment. The V gene is TRBV7-3, the J gene TRBJ2-3; 7 bases fit TRBD1. The sequence derives from a woman aged 60-75 years in a cohort exposed to, infected with or recovered from COVID-19 (not recorded which). Sequencing was done on a sample of PBMCs or T cells enriched from blood (not recorded which). CDR3 nucleotide sequence: TGTGCCAGCAGCATAGGGGGCTCTAGCACAGATACGCAGTATTTT. Residues: CASSIGGSSTDTQYF. Together with reference TRBV7-3 and TRBJ2-3, the CDR3 gives the full variable domain: GAGVSQTPSNKVTEKGKYVELRCDPISGHTALYWYRQSLGQGPEFLIYFQGTGAADDSGLPNDRFFAVRPEGSVSTLKIQRTERGDSAVYLCASSIGGSSTDTQYFGPGTRLTVL.